Presented here are 29 T cell receptor beta chains from one specimen sequenced in a study of T cells after yellow fever vaccination. TCRdb re-called the 5' RACE reads through MiXCR, storing one row per CDR3 protein. The table lists a few hundred thousand distinct CDR3 sequences, roughly a sixth of them singletons. Sequenced here: PBMCs, sampled 5 days after the first yellow fever vaccination. The receptors derive from a man aged 18-30 years who received the YFV17D yellow fever vaccine.

The rearrangement joins TRBV10-3 to TRBJ2-2; D tentatively reads TRBD1 or TRBD2 (5 bases each). The V gene's germline CDR1 is ENHRY and CDR2 SYGVKD. The length of the CDR3 is 15 residues. Trimming removed 4 bases from V and 5 bases from J, with 14 bases in between. CDR3 nucleotide sequence: TGTGCCATCAGTGTTCCCACAGGACTGACCGGGGAGCTGTTTTTT. This sequence encodes CAISVPTGLTGELFF.

The chain links TRBV6-5 to TRBJ1-1; the match to TRBD1 covers 7 bases. Trimming cost V 0 bases and J 4 bases; bases outside gene matches: 5. Germline V gene data show CDR1 as MNHEY and CDR2 as SVGAGI. CDR3 size: 15 residues. CDR3 nucleotides: TGTGCCAGCAGTTACTCGATCTCAGGGGGCACTGAAGCTTTCTTT. Translating it yields CASSYSISGGTEAFF.

The genes are TRBV7-2 and TRBJ2-3; tentatively, D is TRBD2 (6 bases). V dropped 4 bases and J dropped 5 bases, with 16 bases sitting between them. The germline gives CDR1 SGHTA, CDR2 FQGNSA. CDR3 size: 15 residues. The CDR3 here is CASSSQAGAGDTQYF. CDR3 coding DNA: TGTGCCAGCAGCTCCCAAGCCGGAGCGGGAGATACGCAGTATTTT. Drawing the rest from reference TRBV7-2 and TRBJ2-3, the complete variable domain is GAGVSQSPSNKVTEKGKDVELRCDPISGHTALYWYRQSLGQGLEFLIYFQGNSAPDKSGLPSDRFSAERTGGSVSTLTIQRTQQEDSAVYLCASSSQAGAGDTQYFGPGTRLTVL.

This clonotype was seen a few times. The chain carries TRBV12-3 or TRBV12-4 and TRBJ1-5; D remains unclear. This CDR3 spans 14 amino acids. Trimming shortened V by 6 bases and J by 1 base, and 10 bases separated the two germline ends. This CDR3 reads CASSRQMSNQPQHF. The CDR3 region has the DNA TGTGCCAGCAGCCGGCAGATGAGCAATCAGCCCCAGCATTTT.

The table lists this clonotype with a few counts. This chain links TRBV27 with TRBJ2-4; 9 bases map to TRBD1. Germline CDR1 is MNHEY and CDR2 is SMNVEV (reference sequence). V lost 5 bases to trimming and J lost 12 bases; unmatched junction nucleotides: 8. The CDR3 extends over 13 amino acids. CDR3 in amino acids: CASSPRTGANQYF. CDR3 sequence (DNA): TGTGCCAGCAGTCCTAGGACAGGGGCGAATCAGTACTTC.

To note about this clonotype: Mismatch with germline at one junction end may stem from a read error. The chain carries TRBV28 and TRBJ2-3; D is unclear. The germline CDR1 and CDR2 sequences are MDHEN and SYDVKM. CDR3 length: 10 residues. The CDR3 loop is CASGVTPLVF. CDR3 coding DNA: TGTGCCAGCGGAGTGACACCTTTAGTGTTT.

The chain employs TRBV7-2 and TRBJ1-5; D may be TRBD1 (5 bases). Germline V gene lookup returns CDR1 SGHTA and CDR2 FQGNSA. Trimming shortened V by 5 bases and J by 6 bases, and 20 bases separated the two germline ends. The CDR3 runs to 16 residues. CDR3 protein: CASSQGGARRGQPQHF. CDR3 bases: TGTGCCAGCAGCCAAGGCGGAGCCAGGAGGGGTCAGCCCCAGCATTTT.

A few counts support this clonotype. V is TRBV11-2 and J is TRBJ2-2; a possible D gene is TRBD1 (6 bases). Germline assignment: CDR1 SGHAT and CDR2 FQNNGV. The CDR3 consists of 16 residues. V was cut by 5 bases and J by 0 bases, with 13 bases left in between. CDR3 loop: CASSKIQGPNTGELFF. The CDR3 coding sequence is TGTGCCAGCAGCAAGATACAGGGCCCGAACACCGGGGAGCTGTTTTTT.

This sequence joins TRBV19 and TRBJ2-5; D might be TRBD1 (5 bases). Trimming pared 7 bases from V and 7 bases from J, leaving 22 bases between. From germline, CDR1 is LNHDA and CDR2 SQIVND (reference sequence). CDR3 size: 15 residues. This CDR3 reads CASTPTSRGQGTQYF. The CDR3 coding sequence is TGTGCCAGTACCCCGACAAGTAGGGGCCAGGGGACCCAGTACTTC.

This clonotype was recorded a few times. V usage is TRBV7-8 and J usage is TRBJ2-3; D not resolved. Germline CDR1 is SGHVS and CDR2 is FQNEAQ. The CDR3 contains 13 residues. V lost 5 bases and J lost 2, with 8 bases in between. CDR3 sequence (DNA): TGTGCCAGCAGCCGTTCCAACACAGATACGCAGTATTTT. Amino acid sequence: CASSRSNTDTQYF.

This clonotype was observed a few times. The CDR3 DNA is TGTGCCAGCAGCCAAGGTTCTTACACAGATACGCAGTATTTT. Translated: CASSQGSYTDTQYF. This chain connects TRBV3-1 to TRBJ2-3; no firm D call. CDR1 is LGHDT and CDR2 is YNNKEL in the germline V gene (reference sequence). The CDR3 contains 14 residues. The V end was cut by 1 base, the J end by 2 bases, with 7 bases between.

The chain couples TRBV12-3 or TRBV12-4 to TRBJ1-5, with a possible D match to TRBD1 (6 bases). This CDR3 spans 15 amino acids. The V end lost 3 bases, the J end lost 4 bases, and 13 bases lay between the germline ends. Here the CDR3 reads CASSFRTAVNQPQHF. Here the CDR3 DNA reads TGTGCCAGCAGTTTTAGGACAGCCGTTAATCAGCCCCAGCATTTT.

V is TRBV5-1 and J is TRBJ2-1; 8 bases align to TRBD1. The V segment lost 4 bases and the J segment 11 bases; nucleotides outside the gene matches: 11. CDR1 and CDR2 (germline): SGHRS, YFSETQ. This CDR3 has 14 amino acids. The CDR3: CASSTGQGLAQQFF. The CDR3 region has the DNA TGCGCCAGCAGCACAGGACAGGGTCTCGCCCAGCAGTTCTTC.

This rearrangement joins TRBV5-1 to TRBJ1-6, with D hard to call. Germline V gene lookup returns CDR1 SGHRS and CDR2 YFSETQ. Trimming shortened V by 5 bases and J by 2 bases, and 14 bases separated the two germline ends. The CDR3 is 16 residues long. The CDR3 DNA reads TGCGCCAGCAGACATCAATCAAATACCTATAATTCACCCCTCCACTTT. Residues: CASRHQSNTYNSPLHF.

This clonotype was observed a few times. CDR3 DNA: TGTGCCAGCAGCTTAAACCATCGGACCTATAATTCACCCCTCCACTTT. It codes for CASSLNHRTYNSPLHF. The gene calls are TRBV7-2 and TRBJ1-6; D is ambiguous. The V and J ends lost 2 bases and 2 bases respectively, with 10 bases between them. Per the germline V gene, CDR1 is SGHTA and CDR2 is FQGNSA. The CDR3 runs 16 residues.

The chain links TRBV11-2 to TRBJ1-1; a possible D gene is TRBD1 (6 bases). Germline values: CDR1 SGHAT, CDR2 FQNNGV. Trimming removed 1 base at V and 2 bases at J, with 23 bases between. The CDR3 totals 19 residues. CDR3 amino acids: CASSLGFRGRRDLNTEAFF. CDR3 DNA sequence: TGTGCCAGCAGCTTAGGATTCCGGGGGCGCAGGGACTTAAACACTGAAGCTTTCTTT.

This clonotype was counted at least ten times. The J gene is TRBJ2-5, the V gene TRBV7-2; 8 positions match TRBD2. The CDR3 is 13 residues long. Germline CDR1 is SGHTA and CDR2 is FQGNSA. V was pared by 4 bases and J by 5 bases, with 3 bases of the junction left unmatched. The CDR3 nucleotides are TGTGCCAGCAGCTCCGGGACTAGTGAGACCCAGTACTTC. It specifies CASSSGTSETQYF.

This sequence joins TRBV5-1 and TRBJ2-1; 7 bases agree with TRBD2. Germline V gene lookup returns CDR1 SGHRS and CDR2 YFSETQ. After removal of 3 bases from V and 6 bases from J, the junction contained 6 bases not matched to a gene. This CDR3 comprises 14 residues. CDR3 residues: CASSWETSPNEQFF. In DNA, the CDR3 is TGCGCCAGCAGCTGGGAGACTAGCCCCAATGAGCAGTTCTTC. Full variable domain (missing parts from reference TRBV5-1 and TRBJ2-1): KAGVTQTPRYLIKTRGQQVTLSCSPISGHRSVSWYQQTPGQGLQFLFEYFSETQRNKGNFPGRFSGRQFSNSRSEMNVSTLELGDSALYLCASSWETSPNEQFFGPGTRLTVL.

This clonotype appeared many times. The rearrangement joins TRBV19 to TRBJ2-1; 13 bases align to TRBD2. Trimming cost V 4 bases and J 7 bases; bases outside gene matches: 1. The CDR3 has 14 amino acids. CDR1 and CDR2 from the germline V gene are LNHDA and SQIVND (reference sequence). This CDR3 is CASSRGLAGNEQFF. The CDR3 DNA reads as TGTGCCAGTAGTAGGGGACTAGCGGGGAATGAGCAGTTCTTC.

The chain recombines TRBV20-1 with TRBJ2-5, with D possibly being TRBD2 (6 bases). This CDR3 region has 13 residues. Germline loops: CDR1 DFQATT, CDR2 SNEGSKA (reference sequence). Trimming took 3 bases from V and 5 from J, leaving 13 bases between them. CDR3 DNA sequence: TGCAGTGCTAGCACTAGCCGGGGGGAGACCCAGTACTTC. The encoded protein is CSASTSRGETQYF.

Ten or more counts support this clonotype. The genes are TRBV6-5 and TRBJ2-1, with TRBD2 as a possible D gene (6 bases). There are 16 residues in the CDR3. Germline CDR1 reads MNHEY; CDR2 reads SVGAGI. V was trimmed by 6 bases and J by 5 bases, leaving 20 bases between them. The CDR3 here is CASRLGSGRGNNEQFF. The DNA of the CDR3 is TGTGCCAGCAGACTCGGGTCGGGACGGGGGAACAATGAGCAGTTCTTC.

Notes on this clonotype: Given a much more abundant clone one base away, this may be a read error. J is TRBJ2-1 and V is TRBV7-8, with TRBD2 matching 7 bases. The CDR3 loop spans 16 amino acids. In germline, CDR1 is SGHVS, CDR2 FQNEAQ. The DNA of the CDR3 is TGTGCCGGCAGCTTAGCGCACGGGGGGTCGGTCAATGAGCAGTTCTTC. As protein: CAGSLAHGGSVNEQFF.

This clonotype came up a few times. The chain couples TRBV11-2 to TRBJ2-3, with 13 nucleotides matching TRBD2. The germline gives CDR1 SGHAT, CDR2 FQNNGV. The junction had 11 bases not matched to a gene; V was cut back by 0 bases and J by 5 bases. The CDR3 has 19 residues. The DNA for the CDR3 is TGTGCCAGCAGCTTAGATTCCTTACTAGCGGGGGGGCGAAAAGATACGCAGTATTTT. This gives the protein CASSLDSLLAGGRKDTQYF.

This chain uses TRBV7-9 with TRBJ1-2; D gene uncertain. V dropped 1 base and J dropped 6 bases, with 12 bases sitting between them. The CDR3 is 14 amino acids. Germline V CDR1 and CDR2: SEHNR, FQNEAQ (reference sequence). CDR3 sequence reads: CASSLVEGVDGYTF. CDR3 DNA sequence: TGTGCCAGCAGCTTAGTTGAGGGAGTCGATGGCTACACCTTC.

This clonotype was seen a handful of times. The rearrangement uses TRBV11-2 and TRBJ2-2; D may be TRBD1 or TRBD2 (5 bases each). V was trimmed by 5 bases and J by 0 bases, leaving 13 bases between them. Germline V gene sequence: CDR1 SGHAT, CDR2 FQNNGV. The CDR3 is 16 residues long. The CDR3: CASSLGTIANTGELFF. Written as DNA, the CDR3 is TGTGCCAGCAGCCTGGGGACCATCGCGAACACCGGGGAGCTGTTTTTT. The full variable domain, rest sourced from reference TRBV11-2 and TRBJ2-2, is EAGVAQSPRYKIIEKRQSVAFWCNPISGHATLYWYQQILGQGPKLLIQFQNNGVVDDSQLPKDRFSAERLKGVDSTLKIQPAKLEDSAVYLCASSLGTIANTGELFFGEGSRLTVL.

This clonotype was seen more than once but under ten times. The chain has TRBV6-5 and TRBJ1-1; D not certain. The germline CDR1 and CDR2 sequences are MNHEY and SVGAGI. The CDR3 is 14 amino acids. Trimming took 0 bases from V and 8 from J, leaving 13 bases between them. The CDR3 DNA sequence: TGTGCCAGCAGTTACTCGCACCCCCCGAGGGAAGCTTTCTTT. It is translated as CASSYSHPPREAFF.

This clonotype was observed a handful of times. The chain employs TRBV6-1 and TRBJ2-1; D might be TRBD2 (5 bases). CDR1 MNHNS and CDR2 SASEGT come from the germline V gene. V was trimmed by 6 bases and J by 4 bases, leaving 10 bases between them. CDR3 length equals 13 residues. Written as DNA, the CDR3 is TGTGCCAGCAGGACGGGAAGTTACAATGAGCAGTTCTTC. Its protein product is CASRTGSYNEQFF.

This clonotype was detected a few times. The genes are TRBV5-1 and TRBJ2-3; TRBD1 might be the D (6 bases). Germline CDR1 and CDR2: SGHRS and YFSETQ. The CDR3 has 15 amino acids. Trimming removed 3 bases from V and 0 bases from J, with 11 bases in between. CDR3 region: CASSWGQTSTDTQYF. The CDR3 DNA reads as TGCGCCAGCAGCTGGGGGCAGACTAGCACAGATACGCAGTATTTT. Drawing the rest from reference TRBV5-1 and TRBJ2-3, the complete variable domain is KAGVTQTPRYLIKTRGQQVTLSCSPISGHRSVSWYQQTPGQGLQFLFEYFSETQRNKGNFPGRFSGRQFSNSRSEMNVSTLELGDSALYLCASSWGQTSTDTQYFGPGTRLTVL.

There are a few counts of this clonotype. The V and J genes are TRBV2 and TRBJ2-3; 12 bases are a match to TRBD1. Germline lookup yields CDR1 SNHLY and CDR2 FYNNEI. This CDR3 is 14 amino acids long. The V and J ends lost 10 bases and 5 bases, in that order; junction bases with no gene match: 7. DNA for the CDR3: TGTGCCACACCGGGACAGGGGGCGATAGATACGCAGTATTTT. Translation gives CATPGQGAIDTQYF. Based on the CDR3 plus reference TRBV2 and TRBJ2-3, the full variable domain is EPEVTQTPSHQVTQMGQEVILRCVPISNHLYFYWYRQILGQKVEFLVSFYNNEISEKSEIFDDQFSVERPDGSNFTLKIRSTKLEDSAMYFCATPGQGAIDTQYFGPGTRLTVL.